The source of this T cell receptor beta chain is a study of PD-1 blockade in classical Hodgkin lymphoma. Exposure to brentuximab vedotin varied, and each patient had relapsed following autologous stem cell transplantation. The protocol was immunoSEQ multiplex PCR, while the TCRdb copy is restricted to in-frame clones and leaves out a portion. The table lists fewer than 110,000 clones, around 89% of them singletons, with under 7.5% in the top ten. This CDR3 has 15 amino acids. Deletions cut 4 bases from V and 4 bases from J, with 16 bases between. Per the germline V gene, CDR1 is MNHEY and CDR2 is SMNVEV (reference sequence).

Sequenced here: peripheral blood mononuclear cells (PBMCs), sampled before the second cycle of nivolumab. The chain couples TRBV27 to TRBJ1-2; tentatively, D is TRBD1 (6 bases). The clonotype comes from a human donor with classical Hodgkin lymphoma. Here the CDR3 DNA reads TGTGCCAGCAGTTCCCGCGGTGGGGGCGGCTATGGCTACACCTTC. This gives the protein CASSSRGGGGYGYTF.